The clone carrying this T cell receptor (beta chain) came up once. Its antigen remains unknown. This CDR3 region has 14 residues. Germline V lookup: CDR1 MNHEY, CDR2 SVGAGI. The germline V and J ends were trimmed by 6 bases and 0 bases, with 11 bases remaining between them. The PCR employed 60 Vbeta primers together with 13 Jbeta primers. The protocol was immunoSEQ multiplex PCR, while the TCRdb copy is restricted to in-frame clones and leaves out a portion. The repertoire holds approximately 220,000 clones, with roughly 83% as singletons. This sample was included in a study of cytomegalovirus exposure and HLA in healthy donors. Study-wide points: The study put around 180 TCR beta chains on its list as cytomegalovirus-associated. About 87% or about 30% of the time was how often most TCR beta V segments were productive, according to an earlier analysis.

Sequencing was performed on PBMCs. The clonotype originates from a boy aged 2 to 10 in good health and CMV-seronegative. This chain joins TRBV6-5 and TRBJ1-2; D remains ambiguous. The CDR3 sequence: CASRTRFTNYGYTF. The CDR3 bases are TGTGCCAGCAGGACGCGGTTCACTAACTATGGCTACACCTTC.